These 9 T cell receptor beta chains originate from one sample sequenced in a study of beta chain features in type 1 diabetes (dated by TCRdb to between 2018 and 2020). For these TCRs, the target antigens are not known. The library came from the immunoSEQ multiplex PCR assay. The entire amount of isolated RNA was reverse transcribed using the High Capacity cDNA Reverse Transcription Kit, so the sequenced TCRB transcripts were expressed ones. This immuneACCESS table, as held by TCRdb, lists in-frame sequences with V and J called but not all clones. Of the missing ones, under half trace to an unresolved V gene in checked studies; the others have no known cause. Across this sample there are about 240,000 clones, with 14% seen only once. Almost 0.02% of the sample lies in the top ten. Overall study results and their limits: In all four CD4+ subsets, TCRB CDR3 length was moderately but significantly shorter in type 1 diabetes patients.

Sequenced: naive CD4+ T cells from blood. The sample's cell subset or site label, in plain terms: true naive CD4+ T cells. These receptors all stem from a young man with type 1 diabetes.

In its sample, this clone was seen a few times. The rearrangement joins TRBV2 to TRBJ1-1; D perhaps matches TRBD1 (5 bases). The V gene's germline CDR1 is SNHLY and CDR2 FYNNEI. Trimming stripped 6 bases from V and 1 base from J, with 6 bases between. The CDR3 has 12 residues. CDR3 sequence: CASSDRNTEAFF. In DNA form, the CDR3 reads TGTGCCAGCAGCGACAGGAACACTGAAGCTTTCTTT. The full variable domain, its missing parts supplied by reference TRBV2 and TRBJ1-1, is EPEVTQTPSHQVTQMGQEVILRCVPISNHLYFYWYRQILGQKVEFLVSFYNNEISEKSEIFDDQFSVERPDGSNFTLKIRSTKLEDSAMYFCASSDRNTEAFFGQGTRLTVV.

This clone was seen more than once but under ten times. The chain joins TRBV5-4 to TRBJ2-2; the match to TRBD1 covers 8 bases. The trim removed 1 base at V and 5 bases at J, leaving 7 bases unmatched. CDR3 length: 16 amino acids. Germline V lookup: CDR1 SGHNT, CDR2 YYREEE (reference sequence). CDR3 DNA sequence: TGTGCCAGCAGCTTGTCGTGGACAGGGAGGACCGGGGAGCTGTTTTTT. It translates to CASSLSWTGRTGELFF.

This clone was observed a handful of times. V gene TRBV18 combines with J gene TRBJ2-1, with unresolved D. The V gene's germline CDR1 is KGHSH and CDR2 LQKENI. Trimming shortened V by 0 bases and J by 7 bases, and 7 bases separated the two germline ends. The CDR3 consists of 13 residues. In DNA, the CDR3 is TGTGCCAGCTCACCACCGACCGGGAATGAGCAGTTCTTC. Its translation is CASSPPTGNEQFF.

This rearrangement joins TRBV5-6 to TRBJ2-7; D may be TRBD1 (6 bases). Germline V gene lookup returns CDR1 SGHDT and CDR2 YYEEEE. With 1 base removed from V and 6 bases from J, the gap between germline ends came to 14 bases. The length of the CDR3 is 14 residues. The CDR3 is CASSLTGKGFEQYF. CDR3 in DNA: TGTGCCAGCAGCTTGACAGGGAAGGGGTTCGAGCAGTACTTC.

The chain uses TRBV7-9 and TRBJ2-5; 10 nucleotides agree with TRBD1. Germline V lookup: CDR1 SEHNR, CDR2 FQNEAQ (reference sequence). The CDR3 covers 16 residues. The junction had 5 bases not matched to a gene; V was cut back by 3 bases and J by 1 base. CDR3 sequence reads: CASSFAGTGAQETQYF. CDR3 in DNA: TGTGCCAGCAGCTTCGCCGGGACAGGGGCCCAAGAGACCCAGTACTTC.

The chain combines TRBV5-1 with TRBJ2-7; possible D gene TRBD1, 6 bases. V lost 4 bases to trimming and J lost 4 bases, with 6 bases between them. The CDR3 totals 11 residues. Germline lookup yields CDR1 SGHRS and CDR2 YFSETQ. The CDR3 DNA sequence: TGCGCCAGCAGCGGACAGTACGAGCAGTACTTC. Residues: CASSGQYEQYF.

This clone was picked up a small number of times. The genes are TRBV5-4 and TRBJ2-5, with D possibly being TRBD1 (6 bases). This CDR3 contains 15 residues. Germline V gene lookup returns CDR1 SGHNT and CDR2 YYREEE (reference sequence). Trimming pared 3 bases from V and 2 bases from J, leaving 14 bases between. The CDR3: CASSYTGTHQETQYF. The CDR3 region has the DNA TGTGCCAGCAGCTACACCGGGACACATCAAGAGACCCAGTACTTC.

The DNA for the CDR3 is TGTGCCACGACCACAACGCACATTCGGGGTGAGCAGTTCTTC. This gives the protein CATTTTHIRGEQFF. The gene calls are TRBV2 and TRBJ2-1; D perhaps matches TRBD2 (5 bases). V dropped 10 bases and J dropped 9 bases, with 22 bases sitting between them. This CDR3 comprises 14 residues. CDR1 SNHLY and CDR2 FYNNEI come from the germline V gene.

The chain links TRBV5-1 to TRBJ2-7, with 14 bases identical to TRBD2. Germline CDR1 is SGHRS and CDR2 is YFSETQ. Unmatched junction bases numbered 4, after V lost 3 bases and J lost 5 bases. The CDR3 totals 15 residues. Written as DNA, the CDR3 is TGCGCCAGCAGCTCCGGGACTAGCGGGAGACACGAGCAGTACTTC. It specifies CASSSGTSGRHEQYF. The full variable domain, with the rest looked up from reference TRBV5-1 and TRBJ2-7, is KAGVTQTPRYLIKTRGQQVTLSCSPISGHRSVSWYQQTPGQGLQFLFEYFSETQRNKGNFPGRFSGRQFSNSRSEMNVSTLELGDSALYLCASSSGTSGRHEQYFGPGTRLTVT.